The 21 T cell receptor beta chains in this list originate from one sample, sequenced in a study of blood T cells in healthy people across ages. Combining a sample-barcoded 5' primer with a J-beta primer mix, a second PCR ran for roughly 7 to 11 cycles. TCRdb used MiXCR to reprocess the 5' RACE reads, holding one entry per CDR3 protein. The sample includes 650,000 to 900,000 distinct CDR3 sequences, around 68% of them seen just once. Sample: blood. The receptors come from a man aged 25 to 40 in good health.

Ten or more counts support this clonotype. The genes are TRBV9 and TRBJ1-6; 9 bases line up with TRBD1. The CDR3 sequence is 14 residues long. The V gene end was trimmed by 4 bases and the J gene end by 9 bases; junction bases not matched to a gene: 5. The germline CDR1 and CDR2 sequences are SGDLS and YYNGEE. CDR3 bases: TGTGCCAGCAGCTCACAGGGGGCAGGTTCACCCCTCCACTTT. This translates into CASSSQGAGSPLHF.

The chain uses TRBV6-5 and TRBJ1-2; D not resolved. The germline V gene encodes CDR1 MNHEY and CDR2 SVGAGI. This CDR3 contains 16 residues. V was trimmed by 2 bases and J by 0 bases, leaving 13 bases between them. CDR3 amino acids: CASSYLADLPNYGYTF. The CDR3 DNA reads TGTGCCAGCAGTTACCTTGCAGACCTCCCTAACTATGGCTACACCTTC.

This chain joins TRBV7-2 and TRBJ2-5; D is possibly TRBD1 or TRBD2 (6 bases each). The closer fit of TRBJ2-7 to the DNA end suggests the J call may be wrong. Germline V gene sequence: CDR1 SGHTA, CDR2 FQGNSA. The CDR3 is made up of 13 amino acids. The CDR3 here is CASAQSGAGEQYF. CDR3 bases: TGTGCCAGCGCCCAGTCGGGGGCCGGCGAGCAGTACTTC.

In nucleotides, the CDR3 is TGCAGCGTTGTCGGGCAGCAAGAGACCCAGTACTTC. Protein sequence: CSVVGQQETQYF. The J gene is TRBJ2-5, the V gene TRBV29-1; D ambiguous. The CDR3 has 12 residues. V was pared by 4 bases and J by 2 bases, with 8 bases between. The germline V gene has CDR1 SQVTM and CDR2 ANQGSEA. The whole variable domain, filled in from reference TRBV29-1 and TRBJ2-5, reads SAVISQKPSRDICQRGTSLTIQCQVDSQVTMMFWYRQQPGQSLTLIATANQGSEATYESGFVIDKFPISRPNLTFSTLTVSNMSPEDSSIYLCSVVGQQETQYFGPGTRLLVL.

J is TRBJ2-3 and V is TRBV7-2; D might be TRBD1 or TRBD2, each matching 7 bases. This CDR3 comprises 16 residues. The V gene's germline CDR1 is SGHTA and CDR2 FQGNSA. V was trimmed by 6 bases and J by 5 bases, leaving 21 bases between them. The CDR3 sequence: CASRGVSRGGRDTQYF. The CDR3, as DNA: TGTGCCAGCAGGGGGGTTAGCAGGGGGGGAAGAGATACGCAGTATTTT.

The CDR3, as DNA: TGTGCCAGCAGTATTAGCGGGGGGCACACAGATACGCAGTATTTT. Residues: CASSISGGHTDTQYF. V and J are TRBV28 and TRBJ2-3, with 10 nucleotides matching TRBD2. The CDR3 consists of 15 residues. J was trimmed by 2 bases and V by 5 bases; bases with no gene match: 4. Germline V gives CDR1 MDHEN, CDR2 SYDVKM. Complete variable domain (other parts from reference TRBV28 and TRBJ2-3): DVKVTQSSRYLVKRTGEKVFLECVQDMDHENMFWYRQDPGLGLRLIYFSYDVKMKEKGDIPEGYSVSREKKERFSLILESASTNQTSMYLCASSISGGHTDTQYFGPGTRLTVL.

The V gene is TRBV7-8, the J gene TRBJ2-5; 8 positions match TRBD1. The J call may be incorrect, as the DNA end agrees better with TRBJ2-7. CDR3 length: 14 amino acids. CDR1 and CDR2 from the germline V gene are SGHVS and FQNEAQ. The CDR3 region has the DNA TGTGCCAGCAGCTTCGGACAGGGCCACGACGAGCAGTACTTC. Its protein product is CASSFGQGHDEQYF.

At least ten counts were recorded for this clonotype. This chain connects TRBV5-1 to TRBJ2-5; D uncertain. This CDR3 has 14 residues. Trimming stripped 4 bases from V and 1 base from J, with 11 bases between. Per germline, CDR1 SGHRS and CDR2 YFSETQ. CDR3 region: CASSPLVAQETQYF. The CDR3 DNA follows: TGCGCCAGCAGCCCCCTGGTTGCCCAAGAGACCCAGTACTTC.

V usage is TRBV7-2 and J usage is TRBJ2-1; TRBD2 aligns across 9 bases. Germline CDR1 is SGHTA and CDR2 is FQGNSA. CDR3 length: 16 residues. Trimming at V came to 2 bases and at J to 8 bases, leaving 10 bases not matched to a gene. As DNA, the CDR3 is TGTGCCAGCAGCTTATCTCTAGGCGGGGGGGCGGATGAGCAGTTCTTC. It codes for CASSLSLGGGADEQFF.

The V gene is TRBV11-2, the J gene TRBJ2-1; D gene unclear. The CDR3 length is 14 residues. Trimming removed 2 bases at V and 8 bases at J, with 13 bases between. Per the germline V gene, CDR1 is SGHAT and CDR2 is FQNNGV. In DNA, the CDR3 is TGTGCCAGCAGCTTATCATGGACCAGCCATGAGCAGTTCTTC. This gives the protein CASSLSWTSHEQFF.

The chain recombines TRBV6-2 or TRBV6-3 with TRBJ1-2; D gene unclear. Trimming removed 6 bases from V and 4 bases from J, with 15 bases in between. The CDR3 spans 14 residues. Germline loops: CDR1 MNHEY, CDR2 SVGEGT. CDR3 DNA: TGTGCCAGCAGACCAAAAGGAACGCCCTATGGCTACACCTTC. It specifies CASRPKGTPYGYTF.

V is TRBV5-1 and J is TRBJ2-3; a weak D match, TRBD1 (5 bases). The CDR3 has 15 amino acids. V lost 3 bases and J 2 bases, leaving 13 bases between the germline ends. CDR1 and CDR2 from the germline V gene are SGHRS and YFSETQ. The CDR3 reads CASSSLDTLTDTQYF. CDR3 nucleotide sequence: TGCGCCAGCAGCTCCTTGGACACCCTCACAGATACGCAGTATTTT.

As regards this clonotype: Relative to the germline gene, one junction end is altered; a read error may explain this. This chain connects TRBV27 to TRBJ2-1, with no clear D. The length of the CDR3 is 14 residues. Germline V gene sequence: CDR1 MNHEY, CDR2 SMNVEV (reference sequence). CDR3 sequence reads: CVSTDRSSYNEQFF. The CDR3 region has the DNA TGTGTCAGCACGGACCGGAGCTCCTACAATGAGCAGTTCTTC.

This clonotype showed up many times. The CDR3 DNA reads TGTGCCAGCAGCCCCTCCCGCGTTAGCTATGGCTACACCTTC. This gives the protein CASSPSRVSYGYTF. The gene calls are TRBV7-2 and TRBJ1-2; D is ambiguous. The germline V gene has CDR1 SGHTA and CDR2 FQGNSA. This CDR3 region has 14 residues. V lost 5 bases, J lost 4 bases, and 14 bases lay in between.

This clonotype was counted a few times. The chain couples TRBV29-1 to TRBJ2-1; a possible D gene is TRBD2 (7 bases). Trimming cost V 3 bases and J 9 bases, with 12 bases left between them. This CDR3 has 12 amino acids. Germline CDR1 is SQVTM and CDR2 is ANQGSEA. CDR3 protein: CSVEKGGPEQFF. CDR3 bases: TGCAGCGTTGAGAAGGGGGGGCCTGAGCAGTTCTTC.

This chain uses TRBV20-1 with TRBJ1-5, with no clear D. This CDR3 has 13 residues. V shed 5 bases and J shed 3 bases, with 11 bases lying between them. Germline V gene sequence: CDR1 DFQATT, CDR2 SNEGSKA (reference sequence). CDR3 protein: CSAERLDNQPQHF. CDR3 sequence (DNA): TGCAGTGCTGAAAGGTTGGACAATCAGCCCCAGCATTTT.

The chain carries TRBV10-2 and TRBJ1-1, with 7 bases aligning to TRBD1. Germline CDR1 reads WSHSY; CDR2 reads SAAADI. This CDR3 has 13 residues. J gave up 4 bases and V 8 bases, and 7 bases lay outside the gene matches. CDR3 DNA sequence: TGCGCCAGCGGAACAGGGGCCCTCACTGAAGCTTTCTTT. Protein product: CASGTGALTEAFF.

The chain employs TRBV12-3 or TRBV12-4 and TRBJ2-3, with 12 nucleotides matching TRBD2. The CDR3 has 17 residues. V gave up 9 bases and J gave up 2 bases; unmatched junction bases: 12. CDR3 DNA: TGTGCCAGTAGTCCACGGACTAGCGGGGTGATCACAGATACGCAGTATTTT. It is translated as CASSPRTSGVITDTQYF.

The CDR3 sequence is CSVPRAGTDTQYF. DNA for the CDR3: TGCAGCGTTCCCAGGGCCGGGACAGATACGCAGTATTTT. The chain carries TRBV29-1 and TRBJ2-3; weak D call: TRBD1 (5 bases). Germline V gene lookup returns CDR1 SQVTM and CDR2 ANQGSEA. Trimming pared 5 bases from V and 3 bases from J, leaving 12 bases between. CDR3 length: 13 residues.

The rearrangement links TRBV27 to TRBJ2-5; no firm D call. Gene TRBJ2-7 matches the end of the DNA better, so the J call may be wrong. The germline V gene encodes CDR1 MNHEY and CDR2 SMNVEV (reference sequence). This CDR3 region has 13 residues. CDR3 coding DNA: TGTGCCAGCAGGCCCTCCCTAGGGCGCGAGCAGTACTTC. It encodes CASRPSLGREQYF.

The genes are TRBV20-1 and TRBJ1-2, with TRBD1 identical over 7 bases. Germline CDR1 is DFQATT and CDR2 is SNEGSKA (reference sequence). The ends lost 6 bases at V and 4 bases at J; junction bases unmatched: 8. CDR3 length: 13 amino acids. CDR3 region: CSATIGTVYGYTF. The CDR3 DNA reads TGCAGTGCAACGATCGGGACAGTCTATGGCTACACCTTC.